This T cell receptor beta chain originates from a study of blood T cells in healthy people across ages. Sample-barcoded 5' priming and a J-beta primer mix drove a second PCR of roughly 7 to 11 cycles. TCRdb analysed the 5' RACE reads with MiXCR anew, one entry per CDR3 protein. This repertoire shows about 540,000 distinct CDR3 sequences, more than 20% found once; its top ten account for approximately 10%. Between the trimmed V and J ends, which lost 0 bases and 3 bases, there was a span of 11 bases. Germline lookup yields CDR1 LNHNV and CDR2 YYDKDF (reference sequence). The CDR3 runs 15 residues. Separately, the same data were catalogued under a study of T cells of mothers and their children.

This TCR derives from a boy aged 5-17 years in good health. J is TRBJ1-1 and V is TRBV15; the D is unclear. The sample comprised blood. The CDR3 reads CATSRDLSDDTEAFF. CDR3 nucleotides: TGTGCCACCAGCAGAGATTTAAGTGATGACACTGAAGCTTTCTTT.